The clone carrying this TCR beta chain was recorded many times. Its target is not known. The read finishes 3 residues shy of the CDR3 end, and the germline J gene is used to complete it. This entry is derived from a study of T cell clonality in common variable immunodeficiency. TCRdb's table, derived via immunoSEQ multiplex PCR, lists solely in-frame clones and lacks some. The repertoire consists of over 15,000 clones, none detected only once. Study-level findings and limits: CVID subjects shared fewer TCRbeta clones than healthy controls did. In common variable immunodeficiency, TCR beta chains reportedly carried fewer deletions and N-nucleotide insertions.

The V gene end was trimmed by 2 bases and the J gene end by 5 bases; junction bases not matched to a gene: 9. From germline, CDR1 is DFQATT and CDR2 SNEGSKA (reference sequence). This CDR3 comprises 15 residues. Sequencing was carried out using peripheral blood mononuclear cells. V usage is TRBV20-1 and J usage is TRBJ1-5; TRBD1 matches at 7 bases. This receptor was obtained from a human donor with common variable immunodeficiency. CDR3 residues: CSARQGGRFDQPQHF. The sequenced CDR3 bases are TGCAGTGCTAGACAAGGGGGCCGATTTGATCAGCCC.